Below, 32 T cell receptor beta chains from the same sample are listed, as sequenced in a study of shared clonotypes between healthy human individuals. CD8 cells classed as naive were CD45RO-negative and positively selected for CCR7, excluding terminally differentiated effector memory CD45RA+ cells. Assay: immunoSEQ multiplex PCR; the TCRdb copy retains only in-frame clones and omits some. The sample lists approximately 650,000 clones, just under 97% occurring once. The sequencing sample was made of naive CD8+ T cells sorted from blood. The source of these receptors is a woman aged 25 to 39 in good health.

The V and J genes are TRBV5-6 and TRBJ1-3; 8 bases match TRBD1. J gave up 2 bases and V 3 bases, and 7 bases lay outside the gene matches. This CDR3 is 16 amino acids long. Per germline, CDR1 SGHDT and CDR2 YYEEEE. CDR3 sequence: CASSWETGAAGNTIYF. The CDR3 DNA is TGTGCCAGCAGCTGGGAGACAGGGGCGGCTGGAAACACCATATATTTT. Full variable domain (remainder filled in from reference TRBV5-6 and TRBJ1-3): DAGVTQSPTHLIKTRGQQVTLRCSPKSGHDTVSWYQQALGQGPQFIFQYYEEEERQRGNFPDRFSGHQFPNYSSELNVNALLLGDSALYLCASSWETGAAGNTIYFGEGSWLTVV.

The rearrangement joins TRBV30 to TRBJ1-1, with D possibly TRBD1 on 5 matching bases. Deletions cut 2 bases from V and 5 bases from J, with 12 bases between. The CDR3 covers 13 residues. CDR1 and CDR2 (germline): GTSNPN, SVGIG (reference sequence). CDR3 protein: CAWSLGVSTEAFF. The CDR3, as DNA: TGTGCCTGGAGTCTAGGGGTTTCGACTGAAGCTTTCTTT.

The chain couples TRBV5-1 to TRBJ2-2; D might be TRBD2 (6 bases). Germline lookup yields CDR1 SGHRS and CDR2 YFSETQ. The CDR3 has 16 amino acids. V was shortened by 4 bases and J by 0 bases, with 13 bases between the two germline ends. This CDR3 reads CASSPRDFPNTGELFF. In DNA, the CDR3 is TGCGCCAGCAGCCCCCGGGACTTTCCGAACACCGGGGAGCTGTTTTTT.

The J gene is TRBJ2-7, the V gene TRBV2; D call uncertain. The CDR3 consists of 14 residues. Germline assignment: CDR1 SNHLY and CDR2 FYNNEI. V lost 3 bases and J 0 bases, leaving 9 bases between the germline ends. CDR3 coding DNA: TGTGCCAGCAGTGAGGGCAGCAGCTCCTACGAGCAGTACTTC. Encoded protein: CASSEGSSSYEQYF.

The chain links TRBV28 to TRBJ1-1, with 7 nucleotides matching TRBD1. After removal of 3 bases from V and 3 bases from J, the junction contained 4 bases not matched to a gene. CDR3 length: 14 residues. Germline assignment: CDR1 MDHEN and CDR2 SYDVKM. CDR3 amino acids: CASSFRQGYTEAFF. CDR3 in DNA: TGTGCCAGCAGTTTCCGACAGGGATACACTGAAGCTTTCTTT.

The chain links TRBV27 to TRBJ1-2, with D maybe TRBD1 (6 bases). The ends were cut back, 4 bases at V and 3 bases at J, with 12 bases in the middle. The CDR3 consists of 14 residues. Germline CDR1 and CDR2: MNHEY and SMNVEV (reference sequence). The CDR3 spells CASSSPGTHYGYTF. The CDR3 coding sequence is TGTGCCAGCAGTTCCCCCGGGACACACTATGGCTACACCTTC.

This clone was detected only once. The chain has TRBV5-4 and TRBJ2-7, with 12 bases fitting TRBD2. The V segment lost 0 bases and the J segment 3 bases; nucleotides outside the gene matches: 1. Germline V gives CDR1 SGHNT, CDR2 YYREEE (reference sequence). The CDR3 has 15 amino acids. The CDR3 DNA is TGTGCCAGCAGCTTGGGGACTAGCGGGAACTACGAGCAGTACTTC. It specifies CASSLGTSGNYEQYF.

The chain is built from TRBV7-8 and TRBJ2-7; TRBD2 matches at 7 bases. J was trimmed by 4 bases and V by 3 bases; bases with no gene match: 6. The germline V gene encodes CDR1 SGHVS and CDR2 FQNEAQ. This CDR3 is built from 14 residues. The CDR3: CASSLGGSWYEQYF. The CDR3 coding sequence is TGTGCCAGCAGCTTGGGCGGGAGCTGGTACGAGCAGTACTTC.

J is TRBJ2-1 and V is TRBV9; D might be TRBD2 (7 bases). V was pared by 4 bases and J by 2 bases, with 16 bases between. The CDR3 extends over 16 amino acids. CDR1 SGDLS and CDR2 YYNGEE come from the germline V gene. The CDR3 DNA follows: TGTGCCAGCAGCCGCTTCGGGGGGCCCGCCTACAATGAGCAGTTCTTC. It encodes CASSRFGGPAYNEQFF.

V gene TRBV29-1 combines with J gene TRBJ2-1, with unresolved D. The CDR3 runs 11 residues. V shed 7 bases and J shed 7 bases, with 11 bases lying between them. Germline values: CDR1 SQVTM, CDR2 ANQGSEA. This CDR3 reads CSAPGGNEQFF. CDR3 coding DNA: TGCAGCGCCCCCGGTGGAAATGAGCAGTTCTTC.

This chain uses TRBV20-1 with TRBJ2-1; D is possibly TRBD1 or TRBD2 (5 bases each). The germline V gene encodes CDR1 DFQATT and CDR2 SNEGSKA (reference sequence). Trimming left V 3 bases short and J 7 bases short, with 7 bases between. The CDR3 is 11 amino acids. The CDR3 loop is CSARGVNEQFF. The DNA of the CDR3 is TGCAGTGCTAGGGGGGTAAATGAGCAGTTCTTC.

DNA for the CDR3: TGTGCCAGCAGTTTATCGCTGGGAAGCAATCAGCCCCAGCATTTT. This encodes CASSLSLGSNQPQHF. This sequence joins TRBV27 and TRBJ1-5, with unresolved D. CDR1 is MNHEY and CDR2 is SMNVEV in the germline V gene (reference sequence). V lost 0 bases, J lost 1 base, and 7 bases lay in between. The CDR3 spans 15 residues.

The sample holds one count of this clone. The V and J genes are TRBV14 and TRBJ2-1; 7 bases are shared with TRBD2. J lost 5 bases, V lost 1 base, and 11 bases had no gene match. The germline V gene has CDR1 SGHDN and CDR2 FVKESK. The CDR3 extends over 17 amino acids. The CDR3 DNA is TGTGCCAGCAGCCAAGCCGGTCCGGTCAGCGGGAACAATGAGCAGTTCTTC. This encodes CASSQAGPVSGNNEQFF.

The J gene is TRBJ2-2, the V gene TRBV6-5; the match to TRBD1 covers 9 bases. Unmatched junction bases numbered 5, after V lost 5 bases and J lost 7 bases. The CDR3 spans 14 residues. From germline, CDR1 is MNHEY and CDR2 SVGAGI. The CDR3 loop is CASSAGTGFGELFF. CDR3 nucleotides: TGTGCCAGCAGTGCCGGGACAGGGTTCGGGGAGCTGTTTTTT.

This clone was seen a single time. This sequence joins TRBV10-1 and TRBJ2-1; a possible D gene is TRBD1 (7 bases). V was pared by 6 bases and J by 5 bases, with 11 bases between. Germline V gives CDR1 WNHNN, CDR2 SYGVQD (reference sequence). This CDR3 comprises 13 residues. CDR3: CASRGGQNNEQFF. The CDR3 nucleotides are TGCGCCAGCAGGGGGGGACAGAACAATGAGCAGTTCTTC.

The V gene is TRBV6-5, the J gene TRBJ1-1, with D uncertain. The CDR3 sequence is 14 residues long. Germline assignment: CDR1 MNHEY and CDR2 SVGAGI. Deletions cut 2 bases from V and 2 bases from J, with 9 bases between. The CDR3 nucleotides are TGTGCCAGCAGTTACAACGGGGAAAACACTGAAGCTTTCTTT. It is translated as CASSYNGENTEAFF.

The chain uses TRBV11-2 and TRBJ2-1; D is ambiguous. This CDR3 spans 14 amino acids. Trimming removed 2 bases at V and 0 bases at J, with 5 bases between. Germline V gene data show CDR1 as SGHAT and CDR2 as FQNNGV. CDR3 in amino acids: CASSLLGSYNEQFF. In DNA form, the CDR3 reads TGTGCCAGCAGCTTACTCGGCTCCTACAATGAGCAGTTCTTC.

The V call is TRBV28, the J call TRBJ2-2; possibly TRBD2 for D (5 bases). There are 16 residues in the CDR3. The ends were cut back, 2 bases at V and 7 bases at J, with 17 bases in the middle. Germline CDR1 MDHEN, CDR2 SYDVKM. The DNA for the CDR3 is TGTGCCAGCAGTTTAATGGCGGGCGTATCGGGCGGGGAGCTGTTTTTT. Its protein is CASSLMAGVSGGELFF.

The rearrangement uses TRBV5-6 and TRBJ1-2, with D unclear. Trimming left V 4 bases short and J 1 base short, with 20 bases between. The CDR3 totals 17 residues. Germline V gene lookup returns CDR1 SGHDT and CDR2 YYEEEE. In DNA, the CDR3 is TGTGCCAGCAGCCCGCCCCCCAGTTCGGAGGTTAACTATGGCTACACCTTC. The encoded protein is CASSPPPSSEVNYGYTF. The entire variable domain, with the rest obtained from reference TRBV5-6 and TRBJ1-2, is as follows: DAGVTQSPTHLIKTRGQQVTLRCSPKSGHDTVSWYQQALGQGPQFIFQYYEEEERQRGNFPDRFSGHQFPNYSSELNVNALLLGDSALYLCASSPPPSSEVNYGYTFGSGTRLTVV.

The genes are TRBV15 and TRBJ2-7; 12 nucleotides align to TRBD1. Germline CDR1 LNHNV, CDR2 YYDKDF (reference sequence). Trimming took 4 bases from V and 4 from J; bases not matched to a gene: 2. CDR3 size: 14 residues. CDR3 sequence reads: CATSMGQGAYEQYF. CDR3 sequence (DNA): TGTGCCACCAGCATGGGACAGGGGGCTTACGAGCAGTACTTC.

J is TRBJ1-2 and V is TRBV6-1; 10 bases align to TRBD1. J was trimmed by 0 bases and V by 4 bases; bases with no gene match: 8. The CDR3 is 17 amino acids. Germline V lookup: CDR1 MNHNS, CDR2 SASEGT. CDR3 amino acids: CASSGRDRGPTNYGYTF. The DNA for the CDR3 is TGTGCCAGCAGTGGACGGGACAGGGGCCCAACTAACTATGGCTACACCTTC.

V gene TRBV9 combines with J gene TRBJ1-1; TRBD1 agrees at 7 bases. Germline V lookup: CDR1 SGDLS, CDR2 YYNGEE. There are 15 residues in the CDR3. The ends lost 3 bases at V and 1 base at J; junction bases unmatched: 6. CDR3 sequence: CASSDVGTANTEAFF. In DNA form, the CDR3 reads TGTGCCAGCAGCGATGTAGGGACAGCGAACACTGAAGCTTTCTTT.

The gene calls are TRBV19 and TRBJ1-5; no clear D gene. Deletions cut 5 bases from V and 6 bases from J, with 5 bases between. Germline V lookup: CDR1 LNHDA, CDR2 SQIVND (reference sequence). The CDR3 has 11 amino acids. The CDR3 loop reads CASSSGQPQHF. The CDR3 DNA sequence: TGTGCCAGTAGTTCCGGTCAGCCCCAGCATTTT.

The chain links TRBV5-1 to TRBJ2-1, with TRBD1 identical over 10 bases. The CDR3 runs 16 residues. Germline-derived CDR1 and CDR2 are SGHRS and YFSETQ. The junction had 12 bases not matched to a gene; V was cut back by 3 bases and J by 9 bases. In DNA, the CDR3 is TGCGCCAGCAGCTCCCCCCGGGACAGGGGAGGGAGTGAGCAGTTCTTC. This sequence encodes CASSSPRDRGGSEQFF.

J is TRBJ2-7 and V is TRBV7-9; TRBD2 aligns across 9 bases. CDR3 length: 18 amino acids. Germline CDR1 reads SEHNR; CDR2 reads FQNEAQ (reference sequence). V lost 1 base to trimming and J lost 3 bases; unmatched junction nucleotides: 13. Here the CDR3 reads CASSLGGLAPWPRYEQYF. DNA for the CDR3: TGTGCCAGCAGCTTAGGGGGACTAGCTCCGTGGCCTCGCTACGAGCAGTACTTC.

This clone was seen just once. V gene TRBV14 combines with J gene TRBJ2-7; possible D gene TRBD2, 6 bases. V was trimmed by 6 bases and J by 3 bases, leaving 12 bases between them. Germline lookup yields CDR1 SGHDN and CDR2 FVKESK. The CDR3 is 13 residues long. The CDR3 reads CASRPRESYEQYF. The CDR3 DNA is TGTGCCAGCAGACCTCGGGAGAGCTACGAGCAGTACTTC. The full variable domain, its missing parts supplied by reference TRBV14 and TRBJ2-7, is EAGVTQFPSHSVIEKGQTVTLRCDPISGHDNLYWYRRVMGKEIKFLLHFVKESKQDESGMPNNRFLAERTGGTYSTLKVQPAELEDSGVYFCASRPRESYEQYFGPGTRLTVT.

This clone was counted a single time. J is TRBJ1-6 and V is TRBV6-1, with 8 bases that match TRBD1. CDR3 length equals 17 residues. Looked up from germline, CDR1 is MNHNS and CDR2 is SASEGT. V was clipped by 3 bases and J by 0 bases; unmatched bases: 4. The CDR3 sequence: CASSDRTGSSYNSPLHF. The CDR3 nucleotides are TGTGCCAGCAGTGACCGGACAGGGAGCTCCTATAATTCACCCCTCCACTTT.

V usage is TRBV25-1 and J usage is TRBJ2-5; D might be TRBD2 (5 bases). V lost 5 bases to trimming and J lost 4 bases, with 5 bases between them. The germline gives CDR1 MGHDK, CDR2 SYGVNS. The CDR3 is 11 residues long. The DNA of the CDR3 is TGTGCCAGCAGTCGGGGAGAGACCCAGTACTTC. Translated, it gives CASSRGETQYF. Full variable domain (rest looked up from reference TRBV25-1 and TRBJ2-5): EADIYQTPRYLVIGTGKKITLECSQTMGHDKMYWYQQDPGMELHLIHYSYGVNSTEKGDLSSESTVSRIRTEHFPLTLESARPSHTSQYLCASSRGETQYFGPGTRLLVL.

This rearrangement joins TRBV5-8 to TRBJ1-1; D is possibly TRBD1 (5 bases). Trimming shortened V by 0 bases and J by 3 bases, and 6 bases separated the two germline ends. The CDR3 is 13 amino acids. Germline-derived CDR1 and CDR2 are SGHTS and YDEGEE. CDR3 DNA sequence: TGTGCCAGCAGCTTGGTGGGGGACACTGAAGCTTTCTTT. It yields the protein CASSLVGDTEAFF.

The rearrangement links TRBV11-2 to TRBJ2-7, with a tentative D call TRBD1 (6 bases). V lost 1 base, J lost 5 bases, and 12 bases lay in between. Germline lookup yields CDR1 SGHAT and CDR2 FQNNGV. This CDR3 spans 14 amino acids. The CDR3 here is CASSLAGVNHEQYF. The CDR3 coding sequence is TGTGCCAGCAGCTTAGCAGGGGTTAACCACGAGCAGTACTTC.

The chain uses TRBV6-5 and TRBJ2-7, with TRBD1 matching over 7 bases. The CDR3 runs 13 residues. Germline values: CDR1 MNHEY, CDR2 SVGAGI. The V gene end was trimmed by 2 bases and the J gene end by 7 bases; junction bases not matched to a gene: 5. The CDR3 DNA reads TGTGCCAGCAGTTACGCGACAGGGAAGGAGCAGTACTTC. Translating it yields CASSYATGKEQYF.

The chain employs TRBV19 and TRBJ2-3; weak D call: TRBD1 (6 bases). CDR1 LNHDA and CDR2 SQIVND come from the germline V gene (reference sequence). The CDR3 consists of 14 residues. Trimming removed 10 bases at V and 1 base at J, with 15 bases between. In DNA, the CDR3 is TGTGCCACCTATGACAGGACTCGCACAGATACGCAGTATTTT. As protein: CATYDRTRTDTQYF.